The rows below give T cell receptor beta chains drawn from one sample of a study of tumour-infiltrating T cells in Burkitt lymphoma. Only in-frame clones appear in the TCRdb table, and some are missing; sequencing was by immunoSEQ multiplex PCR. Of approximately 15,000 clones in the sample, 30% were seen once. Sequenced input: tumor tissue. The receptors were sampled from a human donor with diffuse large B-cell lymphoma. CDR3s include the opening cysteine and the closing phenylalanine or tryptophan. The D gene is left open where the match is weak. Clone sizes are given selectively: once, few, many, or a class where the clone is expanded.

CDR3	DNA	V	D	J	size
CASSPLKRGETQYF	TGTGCCAGCAGCCCGCTAAAGAGGGGAGAGACCCAGTACTTC	TRBV7-9	.	TRBJ2-5	few
CASSTPAGVNSGYTF	TGTGCCAGCAGCACCCCCGCTGGTGTAAACTCGGGCTACACCTTC	TRBV28	.	TRBJ1-2	.
CASSLVTRGNTEAFF	TGCGCCAGCAGCTTAGTAACAAGGGGGAACACTGAAGCTTTCTTT	TRBV5-1	.	TRBJ1-1	.
CASSVPRGIGGYTF	TGTGCCAGCAGCGTTCCCAGGGGGATTGGCGGCTACACCTTC	TRBV7-9	TRBD1	TRBJ1-2	few
CASSPLGGDGWGAAGELFF	TGTGCCAGCAGCCCACTCGGAGGGGACGGGTGGGGGGCCGCCGGGGAGCTGTTTTTT	TRBV7-7	.	TRBJ2-2	.
CASSLTSGGTSSYNEQFF	TGCGCCAGCAGCTTGACTAGCGGGGGAACCAGCTCCTACAATGAGCAGTTCTTC	TRBV5-1	TRBD2	TRBJ2-1	.
CASSLAPTGRDTEAFF	TGTGCCAGCAGCTTGGCCCCGACGGGGAGGGACACTGAAGCTTTCTTT	TRBV5-6	.	TRBJ1-1	few
CASSIGPGGLAGDRLGNEQFF	TGTGCCAGTAGTATCGGTCCCGGGGGACTAGCGGGAGACCGGTTAGGAAATGAGCAGTTCTTC	TRBV19	TRBD2	TRBJ2-1	few
CASSLPLANEQFF	TGTGCCAGCAGCTTACCCCTAGCGAATGAGCAGTTCTTC	TRBV5-6	.	TRBJ2-1	.
CASSSPWSGQSSYNEQFF	TGTGCCAGCAGCTCCCCGTGGAGCGGGCAAAGCTCCTACAATGAGCAGTTCTTC	TRBV13	.	TRBJ2-1	few
CASSPSGLAGGRPYEQYF	TGTGCCAGCAGCCCCTCGGGACTAGCGGGCGGCAGGCCCTACGAGCAGTACTTC	TRBV9	TRBD2	TRBJ2-7	few
CASSPNNLMNTEAFF	TGTGCCAGCAGCCCAAACAACCTCATGAACACTGAAGCTTTCTTT	TRBV16	.	TRBJ1-1	few
CASSDRGPSGNTIYF	TGTGCCAGCAGTGACAGGGGGCCGTCTGGAAACACCATATATTTT	TRBV2	TRBD1	TRBJ1-3	.
CASSIETTYYGYTF	TGTGCCAGCAGTATAGAGACGACCTATTATGGCTACACCTTC	TRBV2	.	TRBJ1-2	few
CAWSPGTGAGYTF	TGTGCCTGGAGTCCGGGGACCGGGGCTGGCTACACCTTC	TRBV30	.	TRBJ1-2	.
CASSLGPFDRRGVYEQYF	TGTGCCAGCAGCTTAGGACCGTTCGACAGACGAGGGGTCTACGAGCAGTACTTC	TRBV7-9	.	TRBJ2-7	.
CASSYSREQYF	TGTGCCAGCAGTTACTCGCGCGAGCAGTACTTC	TRBV6-6	.	TRBJ2-7	.
CASSMADTQYF	TGTGCCAGTAGTATGGCAGATACGCAGTATTTT	TRBV19	.	TRBJ2-3	few
CASSSGQGSYEQYF	TGTGCCAGCAGCTCGGGACAGGGGTCATACGAGCAGTACTTC	TRBV7-9	TRBD1	TRBJ2-7	.
CASSPFADTQYF	TGTGCCAGCTCACCTTTCGCAGATACGCAGTATTTT	TRBV5-8	.	TRBJ2-3	.
CASSWWTGLNTGELFF	TGTGCCAGCAGCTGGTGGACAGGGTTGAACACCGGGGAGCTGTTTTTT	TRBV5-6	TRBD1	TRBJ2-2	.
CSVERAESYGYTF	TGCAGCGTGGAAAGGGCAGAGTCCTATGGCTACACCTTC	TRBV29-1	.	TRBJ1-2	few
CASSLLAGGYNEQFF	TGCGCCAGCAGCCTACTAGCGGGAGGGTACAATGAGCAGTTCTTC	TRBV5-1	TRBD2	TRBJ2-1	.
CASSQVVGGAYEQYF	TGCGCCAGCAGCCAAGTGGTAGGGGGGGCCTACGAGCAGTACTTC	TRBV4-1	.	TRBJ2-7	few
CASRAGGITGELFF	TGTGCCAGCAGGGCGGGAGGGATCACCGGGGAGCTGTTTTTT	TRBV6-1	TRBD2	TRBJ2-2	medium-sized
CASSRLAGGSGANVLTF	TGTGCCAGCAGCCGACTAGCGGGAGGCTCTGGGGCCAACGTCCTGACTTTC	TRBV9	TRBD2	TRBJ2-6	.
CASSLSGAGDEKLFF	TGCGCCAGCAGCTTGAGCGGGGCCGGGGATGAAAAACTGTTTTTT	TRBV5-1	.	TRBJ1-4	medium-sized
CASSDGDRDPYGYTF	TGTGCCAGCAGCGACGGGGACCGGGACCCCTATGGCTACACCTTC	TRBV9	.	TRBJ1-2	.
CASSPLSMTGELFF	TGTGCCAGCAGCCCCCTAAGTATGACCGGGGAGCTGTTTTTT	TRBV6-5	.	TRBJ2-2	.
CASSLEGNEQYF	TGTGCCAGCAGTTTAGAGGGTAACGAGCAGTACTTC	TRBV28	.	TRBJ2-7	.
CASSSAGLTTEQFF	TGTGCCAGCAGTTCCGCGGGACTAACGACTGAGCAGTTCTTC	TRBV6-5	TRBD2	TRBJ2-1	once
CSVRRVTGELFF	TGCAGTGTACGCAGGGTTACCGGGGAGCTGTTTTTT	TRBV29-1	.	TRBJ2-2	.
CSVEQGINYGYTF	TGCAGCGTTGAGCAGGGTATTAACTATGGCTACACCTTC	TRBV29-1	.	TRBJ1-2	few
CASSLGYNEQFF	TGTGCCAGCAGCCTGGGGTACAATGAGCAGTTCTTC	TRBV7-9	.	TRBJ2-1	medium-sized
CASSGQESGNTIYF	TGCGCCAGCAGCGGACAGGAGTCTGGAAACACCATATATTTT	TRBV10-1	TRBD1	TRBJ1-3	.
CASSLDNSAHTGELFF	TGTGCCAGCAGCTTAGATAACTCAGCCCACACCGGGGAGCTGTTTTTT	TRBV7-6	.	TRBJ2-2	.
CASSFGTGQPYEQYF	TGTGCCAGTAGTTTTGGGACAGGGCAACCCTACGAGCAGTACTTC	TRBV19	TRBD1	TRBJ2-7	once
CASSIGVGANVLTF	TGTGCCAGTAGTATTGGGGTTGGGGCCAACGTCCTGACTTTC	TRBV19	.	TRBJ2-6	.
CASSAFRGPNTEAFF	TGTGCCAGCAGCGCTTTCAGGGGCCCTAACACTGAAGCTTTCTTT	TRBV2	.	TRBJ1-1	.
CSVEVGTSGYEQYF	TGCAGCGTTGAAGTCGGAACTAGCGGTTACGAGCAGTACTTC	TRBV29-1	TRBD2	TRBJ2-7	few
CASSPGTGGFMNTEAFF	TGTGCCAGCTCACCGGGGACAGGGGGTTTCATGAACACTGAAGCTTTCTTT	TRBV18	TRBD1	TRBJ1-1	once
CASSLVDNEQFF	TGCGCCAGCAGCTTGGTAGACAATGAGCAGTTCTTC	TRBV5-1	.	TRBJ2-1	.
CASSLGWVVPAGELFF	TGTGCCAGCAGCTTAGGGTGGGTGGTGCCGGCCGGGGAGCTGTTTTTT	TRBV7-8	.	TRBJ2-2	once
CASSVSRQGAGEKLFF	TGTGCCAGCAGCGTGTCCAGACAGGGGGCTGGGGAAAAACTGTTTTTT	TRBV9	TRBD1	TRBJ1-4	few
CAWSVPGRNTEAFF	TGTGCCTGGAGTGTCCCGGGACGGAACACTGAAGCTTTCTTT	TRBV30	.	TRBJ1-1	few
CASSDNFRETQYF	TGTGCCAGCAGTGATAACTTTCGGGAGACCCAGTACTTC	TRBV2	.	TRBJ2-5	few